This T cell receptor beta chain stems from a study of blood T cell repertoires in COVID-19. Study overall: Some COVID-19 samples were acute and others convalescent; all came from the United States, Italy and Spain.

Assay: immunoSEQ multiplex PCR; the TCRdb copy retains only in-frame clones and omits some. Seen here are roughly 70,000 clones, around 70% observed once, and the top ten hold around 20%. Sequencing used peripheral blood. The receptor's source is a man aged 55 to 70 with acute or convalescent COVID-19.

The DNA for the CDR3 is TGTGCCAGCAGCTCCGGGACAGGGGAGACCGGGGAGCTGTTTTTT. Translating gives CASSSGTGETGELFF. V and J are TRBV5-4 and TRBJ2-2, with 10 bases fitting TRBD1. From germline, CDR1 is SGHNT and CDR2 YYREEE (reference sequence). The CDR3 is 15 amino acids. The ends lost 3 bases at V and 5 bases at J; junction bases unmatched: 4. Full variable domain (missing parts from reference TRBV5-4 and TRBJ2-2): ETGVTQSPTHLIKTRGQQVTLRCSSQSGHNTVSWYQQALGQGPQFIFQYYREEENGRGNFPPRFSGLQFPNYSSELNVNALELDDSALYLCASSSGTGETGELFFGEGSRLTVL.